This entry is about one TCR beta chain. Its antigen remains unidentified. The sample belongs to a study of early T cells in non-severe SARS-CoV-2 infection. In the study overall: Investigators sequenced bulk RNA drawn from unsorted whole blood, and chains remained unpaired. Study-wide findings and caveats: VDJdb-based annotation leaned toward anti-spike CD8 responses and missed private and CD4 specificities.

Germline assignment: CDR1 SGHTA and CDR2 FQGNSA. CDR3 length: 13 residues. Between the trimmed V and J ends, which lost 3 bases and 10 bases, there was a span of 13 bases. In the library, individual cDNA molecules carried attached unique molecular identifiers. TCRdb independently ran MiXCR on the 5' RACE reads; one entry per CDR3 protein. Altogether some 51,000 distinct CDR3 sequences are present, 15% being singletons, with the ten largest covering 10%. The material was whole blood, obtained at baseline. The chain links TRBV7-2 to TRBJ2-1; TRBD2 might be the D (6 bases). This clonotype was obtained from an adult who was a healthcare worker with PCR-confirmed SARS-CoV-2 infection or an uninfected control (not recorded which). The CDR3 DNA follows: TGTGCCAGCAGCTTCAAACTGGGACTGGAGCAGTTCTTC. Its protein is CASSFKLGLEQFF.